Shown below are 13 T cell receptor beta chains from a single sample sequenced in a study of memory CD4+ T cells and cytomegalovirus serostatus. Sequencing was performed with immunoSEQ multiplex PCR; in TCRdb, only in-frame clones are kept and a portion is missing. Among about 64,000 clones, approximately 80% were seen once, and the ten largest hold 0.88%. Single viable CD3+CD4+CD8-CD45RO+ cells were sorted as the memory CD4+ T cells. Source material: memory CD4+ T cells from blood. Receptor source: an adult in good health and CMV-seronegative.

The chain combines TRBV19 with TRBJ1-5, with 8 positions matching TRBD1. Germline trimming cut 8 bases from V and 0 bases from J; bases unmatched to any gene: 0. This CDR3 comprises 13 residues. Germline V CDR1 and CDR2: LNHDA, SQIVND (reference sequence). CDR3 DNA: TGTGCCAGTGACAGGGGTAGCAATCAGCCCCAGCATTTT. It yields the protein CASDRGSNQPQHF.

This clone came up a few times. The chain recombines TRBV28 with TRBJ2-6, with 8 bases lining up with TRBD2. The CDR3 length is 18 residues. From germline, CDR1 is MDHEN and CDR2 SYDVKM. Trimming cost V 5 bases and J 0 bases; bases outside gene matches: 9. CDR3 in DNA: TGTGCCAGCAGTACCCGGGGGGGAAAGAGCTCTGGGGCCAACGTCCTGACTTTC. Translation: CASSTRGGKSSGANVLTF. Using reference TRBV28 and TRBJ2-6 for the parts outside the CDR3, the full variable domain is DVKVTQSSRYLVKRTGEKVFLECVQDMDHENMFWYRQDPGLGLRLIYFSYDVKMKEKGDIPEGYSVSREKKERFSLILESASTNQTSMYLCASSTRGGKSSGANVLTFGAGSRLTVL.

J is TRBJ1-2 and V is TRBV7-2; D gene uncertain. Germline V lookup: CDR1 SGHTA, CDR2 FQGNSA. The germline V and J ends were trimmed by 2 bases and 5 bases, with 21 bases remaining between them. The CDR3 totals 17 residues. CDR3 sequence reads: CASSLMFFGRTKYGYTF. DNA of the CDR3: TGTGCCAGCAGCTTAATGTTTTTCGGACGGACCAAATATGGCTACACCTTC.

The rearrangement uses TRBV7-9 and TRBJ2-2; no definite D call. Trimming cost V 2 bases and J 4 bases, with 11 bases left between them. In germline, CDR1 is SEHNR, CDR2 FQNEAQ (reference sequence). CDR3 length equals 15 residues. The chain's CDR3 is CASSLRLGFTGELFF. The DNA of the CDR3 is TGTGCCAGCAGCTTAAGGTTAGGCTTCACCGGGGAGCTGTTTTTT.

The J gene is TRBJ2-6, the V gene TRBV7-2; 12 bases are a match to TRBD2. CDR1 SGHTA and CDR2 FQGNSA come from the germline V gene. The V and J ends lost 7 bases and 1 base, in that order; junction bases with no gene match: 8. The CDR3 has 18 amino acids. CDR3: CASNPSGRAYSGANVLTF. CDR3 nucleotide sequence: TGTGCCAGCAACCCTAGCGGGAGGGCCTATTCTGGGGCCAACGTCCTGACTTTC. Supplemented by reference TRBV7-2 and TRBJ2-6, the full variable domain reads GAGVSQSPSNKVTEKGKDVELRCDPISGHTALYWYRQSLGQGLEFLIYFQGNSAPDKSGLPSDRFSAERTGGSVSTLTIQRTQQEDSAVYLCASNPSGRAYSGANVLTFGAGSRLTVL.

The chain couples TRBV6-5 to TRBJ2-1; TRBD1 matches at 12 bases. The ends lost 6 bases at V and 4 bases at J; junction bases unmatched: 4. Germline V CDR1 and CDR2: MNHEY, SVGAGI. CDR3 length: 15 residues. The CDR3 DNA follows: TGTGCCAGCAGATCGGGACAGGGGGCTTACAATGAGCAGTTCTTC. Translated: CASRSGQGAYNEQFF.

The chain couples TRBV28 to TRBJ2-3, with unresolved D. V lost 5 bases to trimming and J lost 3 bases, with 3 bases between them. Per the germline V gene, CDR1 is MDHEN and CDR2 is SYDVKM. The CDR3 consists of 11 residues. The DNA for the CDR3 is TGTGCCAGCAGTGAAACAGATACGCAGTATTTT. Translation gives CASSETDTQYF.

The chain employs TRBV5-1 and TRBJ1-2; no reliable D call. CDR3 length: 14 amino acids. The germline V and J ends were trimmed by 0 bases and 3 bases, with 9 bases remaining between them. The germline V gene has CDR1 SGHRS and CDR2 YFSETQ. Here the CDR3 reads CASSLDSPYYGYTF. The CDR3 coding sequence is TGCGCCAGCAGCTTGGACAGCCCATACTATGGCTACACCTTC.

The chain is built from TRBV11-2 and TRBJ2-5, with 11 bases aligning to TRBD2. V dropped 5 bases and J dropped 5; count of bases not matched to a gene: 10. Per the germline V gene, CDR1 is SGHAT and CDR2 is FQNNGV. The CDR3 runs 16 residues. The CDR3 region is CASSRLSGGAGETQYF. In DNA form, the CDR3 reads TGTGCCAGCAGCCGACTTAGCGGGGGGGCAGGGGAGACCCAGTACTTC.

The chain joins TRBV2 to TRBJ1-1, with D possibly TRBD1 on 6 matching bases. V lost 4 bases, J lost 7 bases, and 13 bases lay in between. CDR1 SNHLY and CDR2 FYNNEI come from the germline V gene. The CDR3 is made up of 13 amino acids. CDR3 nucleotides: TGTGCCAGCAGTGTTGGACAGCTGCTTGAAGCTTTCTTT. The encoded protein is CASSVGQLLEAFF.

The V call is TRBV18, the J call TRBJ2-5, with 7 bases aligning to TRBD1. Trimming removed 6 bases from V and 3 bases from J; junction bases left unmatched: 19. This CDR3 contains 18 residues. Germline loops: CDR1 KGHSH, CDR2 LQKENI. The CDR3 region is CASSRRTSGGQREETQYF. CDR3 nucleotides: TGTGCCAGCTCTCGGCGTACCTCAGGGGGTCAAAGAGAAGAGACCCAGTACTTC.

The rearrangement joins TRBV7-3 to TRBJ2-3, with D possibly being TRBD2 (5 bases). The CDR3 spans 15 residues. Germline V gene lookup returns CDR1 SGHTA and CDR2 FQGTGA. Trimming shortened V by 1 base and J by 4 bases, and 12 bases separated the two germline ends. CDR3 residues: CASSLNGLGPDTQYF. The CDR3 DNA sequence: TGTGCCAGCAGCTTAAACGGACTGGGTCCAGATACGCAGTATTTT.

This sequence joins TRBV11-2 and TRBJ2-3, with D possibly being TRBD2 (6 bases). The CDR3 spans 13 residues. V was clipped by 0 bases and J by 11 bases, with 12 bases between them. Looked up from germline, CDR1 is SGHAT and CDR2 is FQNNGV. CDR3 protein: CASSLDPAGMQYF. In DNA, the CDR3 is TGTGCCAGCAGCTTAGATCCGGCGGGAATGCAGTATTTT.